This T cell receptor (beta chain) derives from a study of T cell responses to AZD1222 COVID-19 vaccine. Overall study results and limits: Unmutated variant regions reportedly attract nearly half of all spike-specific TCRs.

This clone was seen only once. Antigen specificity is unknown. This CDR3 comprises 17 residues. Trimming at V came to 1 base and at J to 0 bases, leaving 4 bases not matched to a gene. Germline V gene data show CDR1 as GTSNPN and CDR2 as SVGIG (reference sequence). Clones were read by immunoSEQ multiplex PCR, and TCRdb kept only the in-frame ones, dropping some. The sample includes more than 95,000 clones, 85% to 95% of them seen just once. The input for sequencing was peripheral blood, taken on day 0 of AZD1222 vaccination. The TCR was taken from an adult in good health. The chain carries TRBV30 and TRBJ2-7, with TRBD2 matching 15 bases. CDR3 sequence reads: CAWSGTSGRAISYEQYF. DNA for the CDR3: TGTGCCTGGAGTGGGACTAGCGGGAGGGCCATCTCCTACGAGCAGTACTTC.